This TCR beta chain was documented in a study of beta chain features in type 1 diabetes (dated by TCRdb to 2017 to 2018). Turning to the overall study: Mean age, gender distribution, total cell number and subset yield were not different between patients and healthy donors. A total of over 95,000,000 sorted cells were examined across all samples, and RNA yield correlated strongly with the number of cells per subset. The study compared TCRB repertoires of sorted circulating CD4+ T cell subsets between recently diagnosed type 1 diabetes patients and matched healthy donors. Regulatory and stem cell-like memory subsets were obtained from only 8 patients and roughly eight healthy donors, while naive and central memory subsets were obtained from all 30 or so donors.

Trimming removed 4 bases from V and 7 bases from J; the gene matches leave 11 bases unexplained. CDR1 and CDR2 are drawn from the germline V gene (reference sequence): SEHNR, FQNEAQ. Measured from the cysteine to the phenylalanine, the CDR3 is 16 residues long. Only the CDR3 part of the read is kept: 48 bases, read in frame from the first base. On the study overall, not on this receptor specifically: Only small numbers of individuals were included in the HLA sub-analyses, which left unresolved whether HLA type had any influence on TCRB rearrangement. Because cDNA was sequenced instead of genomic DNA, activated cells with high expression could be over-represented, although the groups did not differ in activation or CD3 levels. A moderate but significant shortening of TCRB CDR3 length was observed in type 1 diabetes patients in all four CD4+ subsets. PCR might favor shorter templates, but patient and control samples were amplified and corrected together, so any skew would affect both groups equally. Naive, central memory and regulatory TCRB repertoires appeared to be more alike among patients than among healthy donors. At VDJ recombination sites, type 1 diabetes patients had fewer insertions and more deleted nucleotides, which implies abnormalities in thymic rearrangement.

The entire amount of isolated RNA was reverse transcribed using the High Capacity cDNA Reverse Transcription Kit, so the sequenced TCRB transcripts were expressed ones. Deep immunoSEQ sequencing was performed on naive, central memory and regulatory T cell samples, with an average of about 3.57 million total reads per sample. After sorted cells were lysed in RLT buffer, RNA was extracted with DNase-treated RNeasy Micro or Mini kits, with the choice depending on cell number. To prevent cross-contamination, every cell subset was processed on its own, while patient and healthy donor samples were processed together. The immunoSEQ multiplex PCR was used to amplify TCRB sequences from cDNA, generating 87-bp fragments that spanned the CDR3 region. The amplicons were sequenced using the Illumina HiSeq platform. Turning to the authors' computational methods: Synthetic template baselines were used to correct PCR bias computationally, reads within Hamming distance 2 were collapsed, and singletons that could not be merged were discarded. Reads were aligned against IMGT to assign V, D and J genes, CDR3 length and insertions or deletions at six rearrangement sites. Within each subset, clonotype counts were normalized to sorted cell number, and only after that were true diversity and Gini coefficients computed with the tcR R package. Repertoire sharing was quantified using the overlap coefficient calculated on TCRB nucleotide sequences. Out-of-frame TCRB sequences from naive cells were analyzed to stand in for the pre-selection repertoire. TCRdb stores this immuneACCESS table with in-frame sequences only. Part of the clones is absent; in the studies checked, under half of the shortfall reflects unresolved V genes, and no reason is known for the rest. V and J calls and clone size are copied from that table; D and trimming were computed from the DNA. This sample is represented by 620,000 or so clones; about 14% of them were singletons. The top ten constitute 0.093% of the sample.

Each donor gave one peripheral blood draw, averaging approximately 120 mL, which was collected into heparinised tubes. Naive, central memory, regulatory and stem cell-like memory CD4+ T cells were sorted on a BD FACSAria II using a panel including CD45RO, CCR7, CD25, CD127, CD95 and CD27. All sorted populations exceeded 95% purity. PBMCs were separated immediately by Lymphoprep density gradient centrifugation and were stained directly, without being cultured. So that batch effects would be minimized, each experiment stained and sorted samples in pairs, pairing one healthy donor with one patient. A remark on this clone: The clone's antigen remains unknown. No base quality values were provided; no much bigger clone lies one nucleotide off.

Sequencing input: naive CD4+ T cells from blood. Sample cell subset or site, as interpreted from the label and publication: true naive CD4+ T cells. The chain is encoded by TRBV7-9 joined to TRBJ2-7; TRBD2 agrees with 12 junctional bases. The clonotype originates from a man younger than 30 in good health. The CDR3 corresponds to CASSSTLAGGPGEQYF. In nucleotide form, the sequence is TGTGCCAGCAGCTCAACTCTAGCGGGAGGGCCGGGGGAGCAGTACTTC.